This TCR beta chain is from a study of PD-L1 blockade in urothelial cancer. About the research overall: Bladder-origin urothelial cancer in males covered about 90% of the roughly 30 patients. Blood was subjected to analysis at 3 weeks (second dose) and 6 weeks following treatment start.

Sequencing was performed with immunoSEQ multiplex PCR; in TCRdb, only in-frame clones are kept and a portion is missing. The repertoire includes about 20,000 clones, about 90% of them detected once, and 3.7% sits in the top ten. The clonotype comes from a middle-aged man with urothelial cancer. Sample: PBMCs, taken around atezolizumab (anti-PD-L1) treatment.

CDR3 amino acids: CASSESGLPDKYNEQFF. The CDR3 bases are TGTGCCAGCAGTGAAAGCGGCCTGCCTGATAAGTACAATGAGCAGTTCTTC. The V call is TRBV2, the J call TRBJ2-1, with TRBD2 as a possible D gene (5 bases). The CDR3 covers 17 residues. CDR1 is SNHLY, CDR2 FYNNEI, per germline. V was cut by 2 bases and J by 4 bases, with 18 bases left in between.